This entry is about one T cell receptor beta chain. This sample is part of a study of T cell changes during pregnancy in multiple sclerosis. The CDR3 sequence is 13 residues long. Trimming stripped 6 bases from V and 2 bases from J, with 10 bases between. CDR1 is SGHTA, CDR2 FQGTGA, per germline. The data were produced by immunoSEQ multiplex PCR, yet TCRdb's version contains in-frame clones alone and is incomplete. Of 70,000 to 100,000 clones detected, approximately 95% appear once; the ten largest clones hold over 0.8%. The sequencing here drew on peripheral blood, taken in the first trimester of pregnancy. This receptor was identified in a female donor with multiple sclerosis, enrolled in a pregnancy study. The chain combines TRBV7-3 with TRBJ1-1, with D possibly matching TRBD1 (5 bases). The DNA of the CDR3 is TGTGCCAGCAGTCAGGGTGGTAACACTGAAGCTTTCTTT. Protein sequence: CASSQGGNTEAFF.